The rows below give T cell receptor beta chains drawn from one sample of a study of blood T cell repertoires in COVID-19. Profiled with immunoSEQ multiplex PCR; TCRdb holds only in-frame clones, not every one. Seen here are about 200,000 clones, 85% to 90% observed once, and the top ten hold 4.5% to 7.5%. Specimen: peripheral blood. Receptor source: a man older than 75 with acute or convalescent COVID-19. CDR3s include the opening cysteine and the closing phenylalanine or tryptophan. Fields, in order: clone size, D gene, J gene, V gene, CDR3 protein, CDR3 DNA. D genes are given only for firm matches. A clone size is listed for some rows: how often the clone was seen (once, few, many), or a class if it is expanded.

abundance: -
d_gene: TRBD2
j_gene: TRBJ2-2
v_gene: TRBV7-2
CDR3aa: CASSLAGTSSFGELFF
CDR3nt: TGTGCCAGCAGCTTAGCTGGGACTAGTAGTTTCGGGGAGCTGTTTTTT

abundance: -
d_gene: TRBD2
j_gene: TRBJ2-5
v_gene: TRBV11-2
CDR3aa: CASSLRPGTSGSIETQYF
CDR3nt: TGTGCCAGCAGCTTAAGGCCGGGGACTAGCGGGTCCATAGAGACCCAGTACTTC

abundance: -
d_gene: -
j_gene: TRBJ2-1
v_gene: TRBV30
CDR3aa: CARGSPYNEQFF
CDR3nt: TGTGCCCGAGGGTCCCCCTACAATGAGCAGTTCTTC

abundance: -
d_gene: -
j_gene: TRBJ1-5
v_gene: TRBV19
CDR3aa: CASSIGQGYSNQPQHF
CDR3nt: TGTGCCAGTAGTATCGGTCAGGGGTATAGCAATCAGCCCCAGCATTTT

abundance: -
d_gene: TRBD2
j_gene: TRBJ2-3
v_gene: TRBV10-3
CDR3aa: CAISDPGLAGAPTDTQYF
CDR3nt: TGTGCCATCAGTGACCCGGGACTAGCGGGAGCCCCCACAGATACGCAGTATTTT

abundance: -
d_gene: -
j_gene: TRBJ1-1
v_gene: TRBV18
CDR3aa: CASSPTVNTEAFF
CDR3nt: TGTGCCAGCTCACCAACGGTGAACACTGAAGCTTTCTTT

abundance: -
d_gene: -
j_gene: TRBJ2-5
v_gene: TRBV29-1
CDR3aa: CSVEDNHRSRQTQYF
CDR3nt: TGCAGCGTTGAAGATAACCATCGATCGCGTCAGACCCAGTACTTC

abundance: -
d_gene: -
j_gene: TRBJ2-7
v_gene: TRBV28
CDR3aa: CASSLGQGYEQYF
CDR3nt: TGTGCCAGCAGTTTAGGGCAGGGGTACGAGCAGTACTTC

abundance: -
d_gene: -
j_gene: TRBJ1-6
v_gene: TRBV6-5
CDR3aa: CASSYRGAGVNSPLHF
CDR3nt: TGTGCCAGCAGTTACCGGGGTGCGGGTGTTAATTCACCCCTCCACTTT

abundance: -
d_gene: TRBD1
j_gene: TRBJ1-1
v_gene: TRBV7-2
CDR3aa: CASSLAGTGVTEAFF
CDR3nt: TGTGCCAGCAGCTTAGCCGGGACAGGGGTGACTGAAGCTTTCTTT

abundance: -
d_gene: -
j_gene: TRBJ2-2
v_gene: TRBV7-9
CDR3aa: CASSSFAVGELFF
CDR3nt: TGTGCCAGCAGCTCCTTCGCGGTCGGGGAGCTGTTTTTT

abundance: few
d_gene: TRBD1
j_gene: TRBJ1-5
v_gene: TRBV2
CDR3aa: CASSMGQGSQPQHF
CDR3nt: TGTGCCAGCAGTATGGGACAGGGGAGTCAGCCCCAGCATTTT

abundance: -
d_gene: TRBD2
j_gene: TRBJ2-3
v_gene: TRBV28
CDR3aa: CASSLGGSTDTQYF
CDR3nt: TGTGCCAGCAGTTTGGGGGGGAGCACAGATACGCAGTATTTT

abundance: -
d_gene: TRBD2
j_gene: TRBJ2-5
v_gene: TRBV27
CDR3aa: CASSPTGLAGGETQYF
CDR3nt: TGTGCCAGCAGCCCGACCGGACTAGCGGGAGGAGAGACCCAGTACTTC

abundance: -
d_gene: -
j_gene: TRBJ1-4
v_gene: TRBV30
CDR3aa: CAWSAGATNEKLFF
CDR3nt: TGTGCCTGGTCGGCCGGAGCAACTAATGAAAAACTGTTTTTT

abundance: -
d_gene: -
j_gene: TRBJ1-3
v_gene: TRBV7-2
CDR3aa: CASSLSRVLSGNTIYF
CDR3nt: TGTGCCAGCAGCTTATCGAGGGTTCTCTCTGGAAACACCATATATTTT

abundance: -
d_gene: TRBD1
j_gene: TRBJ2-5
v_gene: TRBV7-6
CDR3aa: CASSLEFQQGYQETQYF
CDR3nt: TGTGCCAGCAGCTTAGAATTTCAACAGGGGTACCAAGAGACCCAGTACTTC

abundance: -
d_gene: -
j_gene: TRBJ2-3
v_gene: TRBV11-3
CDR3aa: CASSLRGPGTDTQYF
CDR3nt: TGTGCCAGCAGCTTACGAGGGCCGGGCACAGATACGCAGTATTTT

abundance: -
d_gene: -
j_gene: TRBJ2-7
v_gene: TRBV5-1
CDR3aa: CASSLQVSSYEQYF
CDR3nt: TGCGCCAGCAGCTTGCAGGTCAGCTCCTACGAGCAGTACTTC

abundance: -
d_gene: -
j_gene: TRBJ2-7
v_gene: TRBV28
CDR3aa: CASKTDYEQYF
CDR3nt: TGTGCCAGCAAGACTGATTACGAGCAGTACTTC

abundance: once
d_gene: TRBD2
j_gene: TRBJ2-1
v_gene: TRBV7-9
CDR3aa: CASIPEYRGRSYEQFF
CDR3nt: TGTGCCAGCATCCCCGAATACCGCGGGAGGTCATATGAGCAGTTCTTC

abundance: -
d_gene: -
j_gene: TRBJ1-2
v_gene: TRBV6-1
CDR3aa: CASRSSDEGYYGYTF
CDR3nt: TGTGCCAGCAGGTCCTCGGACGAGGGATACTATGGCTACACCTTC

abundance: -
d_gene: TRBD1
j_gene: TRBJ1-5
v_gene: TRBV4-1
CDR3aa: CASSQEDRDHQPQHF
CDR3nt: TGCGCCAGCAGCCAAGAGGACAGGGATCATCAGCCCCAGCATTTT

abundance: -
d_gene: -
j_gene: TRBJ1-1
v_gene: TRBV6-4
CDR3aa: CASSPGLNTEAFF
CDR3nt: TGTGCCAGCAGCCCCGGACTTAACACTGAAGCTTTCTTT

abundance: -
d_gene: -
j_gene: TRBJ1-6
v_gene: TRBV30
CDR3aa: CAWSGTSNSPLHF
CDR3nt: TGTGCCTGGAGTGGGACAAGCAATTCACCCCTCCACTTT

abundance: -
d_gene: -
j_gene: TRBJ2-3
v_gene: TRBV18
CDR3aa: CASSPEATQYF
CDR3nt: TGTGCCAGCTCACCGGAGGCGACGCAGTATTTT

abundance: -
d_gene: -
j_gene: TRBJ2-5
v_gene: TRBV5-5
CDR3aa: CASSLQGRGETQYF
CDR3nt: TGTGCCAGCAGCTTGCAGGGGCGCGGAGAGACCCAGTACTTC

abundance: -
d_gene: TRBD1
j_gene: TRBJ1-5
v_gene: TRBV10-3
CDR3aa: CAISGGQGVPNQPQHF
CDR3nt: TGTGCCATCAGTGGCGGACAGGGGGTACCCAATCAGCCCCAGCATTTT

abundance: -
d_gene: -
j_gene: TRBJ1-2
v_gene: TRBV6-2/TRBV6-3
CDR3aa: CASSGSWGYTF
CDR3nt: TGTGCCAGCAGTGGCAGTTGGGGCTACACCTTC

abundance: -
d_gene: -
j_gene: TRBJ1-4
v_gene: TRBV19
CDR3aa: CASIAGTATNEKLFF
CDR3nt: TGTGCCAGTATAGCAGGGACTGCAACTAATGAAAAACTGTTTTTT

abundance: once
d_gene: TRBD1
j_gene: TRBJ1-3
v_gene: TRBV6-5
CDR3aa: CASSSQGAMGNTIYF
CDR3nt: TGTGCCAGCAGTTCACAGGGGGCGATGGGAAACACCATATATTTT

abundance: few
d_gene: -
j_gene: TRBJ1-5
v_gene: TRBV7-2
CDR3aa: CASSLGRSSNQPQHF
CDR3nt: TGTGCCAGCAGCTTAGGCAGAAGTAGCAATCAGCCCCAGCATTTT